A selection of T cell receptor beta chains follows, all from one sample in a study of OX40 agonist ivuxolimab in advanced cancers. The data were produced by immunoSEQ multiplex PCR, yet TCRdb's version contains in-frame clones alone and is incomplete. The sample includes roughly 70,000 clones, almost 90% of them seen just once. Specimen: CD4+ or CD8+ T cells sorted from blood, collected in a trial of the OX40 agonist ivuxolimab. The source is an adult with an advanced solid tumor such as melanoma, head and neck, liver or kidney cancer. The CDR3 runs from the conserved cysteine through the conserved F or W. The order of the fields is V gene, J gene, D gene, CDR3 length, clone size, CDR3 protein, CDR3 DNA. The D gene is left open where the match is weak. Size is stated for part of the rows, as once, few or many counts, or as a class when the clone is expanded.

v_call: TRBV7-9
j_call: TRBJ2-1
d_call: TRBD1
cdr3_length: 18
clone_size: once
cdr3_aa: CASSLGLNPGQGWDEQFF
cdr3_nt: TGTGCCAGCAGCTTAGGACTCAACCCGGGACAGGGTTGGGATGAGCAGTTCTTC

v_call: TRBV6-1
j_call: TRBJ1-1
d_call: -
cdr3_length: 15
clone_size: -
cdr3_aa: CASRRLLGTDTEAFF
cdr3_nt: TGTGCCAGCAGGAGATTGTTAGGGACGGACACTGAAGCTTTCTTT

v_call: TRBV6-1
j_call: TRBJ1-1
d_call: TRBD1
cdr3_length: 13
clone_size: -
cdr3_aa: CASSFLDRGLAFF
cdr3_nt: TGTGCCAGCAGCTTCCTAGACAGGGGATTGGCTTTCTTT

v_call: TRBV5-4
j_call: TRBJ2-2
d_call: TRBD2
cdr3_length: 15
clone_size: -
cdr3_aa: CATFRTSGLDGELFF
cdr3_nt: TGTGCCACCTTTCGGACTAGCGGCCTTGACGGGGAGCTGTTTTTT

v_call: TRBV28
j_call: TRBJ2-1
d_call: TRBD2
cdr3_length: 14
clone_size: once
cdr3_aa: CASSFGGSYNEQFF
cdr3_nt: TGTGCCAGCAGTTTCGGGGGGTCCTACAATGAGCAGTTCTTC

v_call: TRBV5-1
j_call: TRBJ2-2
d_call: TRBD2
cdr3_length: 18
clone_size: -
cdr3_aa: CASSLAPAGGPDTGELFF
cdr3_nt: TGCGCCAGCAGCTTGGCCCCAGCGGGAGGGCCCGACACCGGGGAGCTGTTTTTT

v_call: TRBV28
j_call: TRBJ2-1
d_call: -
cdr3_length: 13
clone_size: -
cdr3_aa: CASSLLRHNEQFF
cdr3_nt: TGTGCCAGCAGTTTATTGCGTCACAATGAGCAGTTCTTC

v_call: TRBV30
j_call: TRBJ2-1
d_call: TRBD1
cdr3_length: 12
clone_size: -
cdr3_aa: CAWGQGTNEQFF
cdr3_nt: TGTGCCTGGGGACAGGGTACCAATGAGCAGTTCTTC

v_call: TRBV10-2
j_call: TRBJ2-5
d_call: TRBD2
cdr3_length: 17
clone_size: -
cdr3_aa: CASSPWTSGRQQETQYF
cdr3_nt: TGCGCCAGCAGCCCTTGGACTAGCGGGAGGCAACAAGAGACCCAGTACTTC

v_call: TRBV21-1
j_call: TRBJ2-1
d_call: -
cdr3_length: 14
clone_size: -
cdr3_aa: CASSEPDRESEQFF
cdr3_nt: TGTGCCAGCAGCGAGCCGGACAGGGAAAGTGAGCAGTTCTTC

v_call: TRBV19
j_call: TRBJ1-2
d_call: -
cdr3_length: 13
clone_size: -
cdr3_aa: CASSINRVYGYTF
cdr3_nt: TGTGCCAGTAGTATAAACAGGGTCTATGGCTACACCTTC

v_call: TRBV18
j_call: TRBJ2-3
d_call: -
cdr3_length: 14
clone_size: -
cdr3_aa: CASSPDRASNTQYF
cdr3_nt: TGTGCCAGCTCTCCCGACCGGGCGTCAAATACGCAGTATTTT

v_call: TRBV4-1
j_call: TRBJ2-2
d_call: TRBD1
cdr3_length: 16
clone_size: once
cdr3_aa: CASSHESGTGTGELFF
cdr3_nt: TGCGCCAGCAGCCATGAATCCGGGACAGGGACCGGGGAGCTGTTTTTT

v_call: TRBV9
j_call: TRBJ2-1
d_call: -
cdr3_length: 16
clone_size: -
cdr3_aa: CASSVAGSPSYNEQFF
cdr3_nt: TGTGCCAGCAGCGTAGCCGGATCCCCCTCCTACAATGAGCAGTTCTTC

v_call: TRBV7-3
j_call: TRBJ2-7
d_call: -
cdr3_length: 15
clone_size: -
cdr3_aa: CASSLGPLGSYEQYF
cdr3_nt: TGTGCCAGCAGCTTAGGTCCCCTGGGTTCCTACGAGCAGTACTTC

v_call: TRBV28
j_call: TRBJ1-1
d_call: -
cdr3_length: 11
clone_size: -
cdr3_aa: CASSYRGSAFF
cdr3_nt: TGTGCCAGCAGTTATCGGGGGTCCGCTTTCTTT

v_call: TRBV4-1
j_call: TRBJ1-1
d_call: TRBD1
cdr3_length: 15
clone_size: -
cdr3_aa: CASSPRDRGKTEAFF
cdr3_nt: TGCGCCAGCAGCCCGAGGGACAGGGGAAAAACTGAAGCTTTCTTT

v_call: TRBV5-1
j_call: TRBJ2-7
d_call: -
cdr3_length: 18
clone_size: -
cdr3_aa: CASSLGGWRGLQNYEQYF
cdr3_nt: TGCGCCAGCAGCTTGGGGGGATGGCGAGGGCTCCAAAATTACGAGCAGTACTTC

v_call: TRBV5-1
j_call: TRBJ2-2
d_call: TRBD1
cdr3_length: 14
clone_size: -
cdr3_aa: CASSLAQGSGELFF
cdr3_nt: TGCGCCAGCAGCTTGGCACAGGGGTCCGGGGAGCTGTTTTTT

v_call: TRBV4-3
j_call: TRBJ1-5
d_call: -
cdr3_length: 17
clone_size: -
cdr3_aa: CASSPNVRTTSGQPQHF
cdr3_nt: TGCGCCAGCAGCCCCAACGTAAGGACGACGTCGGGGCAGCCCCAGCATTTT

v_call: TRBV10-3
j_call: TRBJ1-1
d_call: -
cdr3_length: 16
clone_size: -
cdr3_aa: CAISVGSGLVNTEAFF
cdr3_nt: TGTGCCATCAGTGTTGGATCAGGGTTGGTGAACACTGAAGCTTTCTTT

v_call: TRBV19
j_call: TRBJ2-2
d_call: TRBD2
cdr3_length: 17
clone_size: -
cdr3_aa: CASRTVAGAGGTGELFF
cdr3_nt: TGTGCCAGTAGAACGGTAGCGGGAGCTGGGGGCACCGGGGAGCTGTTTTTT

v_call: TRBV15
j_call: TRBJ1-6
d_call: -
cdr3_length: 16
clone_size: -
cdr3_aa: CATSRDFVQGDSPLHF
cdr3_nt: TGTGCCACCAGCAGAGATTTTGTCCAGGGAGACTCACCCCTCCACTTT

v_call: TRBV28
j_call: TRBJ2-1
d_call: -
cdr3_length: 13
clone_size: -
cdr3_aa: CASSDTGAGEQFF
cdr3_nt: TGTGCCAGCAGTGACACGGGTGCGGGTGAGCAGTTCTTC

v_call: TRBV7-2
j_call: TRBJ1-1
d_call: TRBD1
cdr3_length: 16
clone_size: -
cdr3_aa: CASSFSNRGPNTEAFF
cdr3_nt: TGTGCCAGCAGCTTCTCAAACAGGGGGCCGAACACTGAAGCTTTCTTT

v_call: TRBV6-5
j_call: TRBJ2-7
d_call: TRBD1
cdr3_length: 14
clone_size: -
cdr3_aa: CASSIPGQSYEQYF
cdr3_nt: TGTGCCAGCAGTATCCCGGGACAGAGTTACGAGCAGTACTTC

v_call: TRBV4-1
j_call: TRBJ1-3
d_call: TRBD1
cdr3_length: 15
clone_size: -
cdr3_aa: CASSPQGGAGNTIYF
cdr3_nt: TGCGCCAGCAGCCCCCAGGGGGGAGCTGGAAACACCATATATTTT

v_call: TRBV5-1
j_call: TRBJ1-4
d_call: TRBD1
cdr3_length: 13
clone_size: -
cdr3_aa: CASSLAQGQSLFF
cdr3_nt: TGCGCCAGCAGCTTGGCCCAGGGACAGTCACTGTTTTTT